Presented here are 14 T cell receptor beta chains from one specimen sequenced in a study of post-analysis software for immune sequencing data. General study findings and limits: Roughly five TRBV segments appeared more often in patients than in controls, and TRBV5-6, TRBV5-1 and TRBV20-1 were among these.

Unique molecular identifiers were present in the TCR beta cDNA libraries. TCRdb re-analysed the PCR reads in MiXCR, keeping a single row per CDR3 protein. The data show about 770,000 distinct CDR3 sequences, about 45% seen once. The antigens for these receptors are not known. Sequencing input: blood. These receptor sequences come from a girl between 10 and 17 years old with multiple sclerosis.

For this clonotype: The junction departs from germline at one end; a sequencing error may be responsible. CDR3 sequence (DNA): TGCAGTACTAGTGGGCTAGCGGGAGTCGGAGAGACCCAGTACTTC. This translates into CSTSGLAGVGETQYF. The V call is TRBV20-1, the J call TRBJ2-5; 10 bases agree with TRBD2. CDR3 size: 15 residues. Germline CDR1 DFQATT, CDR2 SNEGSKA (reference sequence).

The V and J genes are TRBV29-1 and TRBJ2-7; D unresolved. V lost 4 bases, J lost 5 bases, and 6 bases lay in between. This CDR3 spans 10 amino acids. Looked up from germline, CDR1 is SQVTM and CDR2 is ANQGSEA. The CDR3 here is CSVGDHEQYF. CDR3 DNA sequence: TGCAGCGTTGGGGATCACGAGCAGTACTTC.

As regards this clonotype: A much larger clone lies a single base off, so this may be a read error. The rearrangement uses TRBV6-6 and TRBJ1-2, with no clear D. The CDR3 spans 9 residues. From germline, CDR1 is MNHNY and CDR2 SVGAGI (reference sequence). CDR3 protein: CASAPGCTF. The CDR3 bases are TGTGCCAGCGCTCCTGGCTGCACCTTC.

This clonotype was counted a few times. V is TRBV7-9 and J is TRBJ2-1, with TRBD2 identical over 8 bases. V was pared by 4 bases and J by 4 bases, with 3 bases of the junction left unmatched. The CDR3 contains 14 residues. From germline, CDR1 is SEHNR and CDR2 FQNEAQ (reference sequence). CDR3 bases: TGTGCCAGCAGCTGGACTAGCTTGTACAATGAGCAGTTCTTC. Protein sequence: CASSWTSLYNEQFF.

V and J are TRBV7-2 and TRBJ2-5, with 7 bases aligning to TRBD2. The junction had 8 bases not matched to a gene; V was cut back by 2 bases and J by 5 bases. The germline gives CDR1 SGHTA, CDR2 FQGNSA. This CDR3 is 15 amino acids long. The CDR3 nucleotides read TGTGCCAGCAGCTTATCCAGCGGGACCGGGGAGACCCAGTACTTC. It encodes CASSLSSGTGETQYF.

J is TRBJ2-1 and V is TRBV9; D may correspond to TRBD1 or TRBD2 (5 bases each). Trimming cost V 3 bases and J 0 bases, with 22 bases left between them. Germline V gene lookup returns CDR1 SGDLS and CDR2 YYNGEE. The CDR3 is 19 amino acids. CDR3 DNA sequence: TGTGCCAGCAGCGACCACATTTCGGGACCGTCGAGCTCCTACAATGAGCAGTTCTTC. It translates to CASSDHISGPSSSYNEQFF.

This clonotype was counted a few times. The chain uses TRBV4-3 and TRBJ2-6; D remains ambiguous. V lost 4 bases, J lost 0 bases, and 13 bases lay in between. Germline assignment: CDR1 LGHNA and CDR2 YSLEER. CDR3 length: 17 residues. CDR3 loop: CASSPTTVDSGANVLTF. CDR3 bases: TGCGCCAGCAGCCCGACGACCGTAGACTCTGGGGCCAACGTCCTGACTTTC.

This rearrangement joins TRBV5-6 to TRBJ2-5, with 8 bases fitting TRBD1. Unmatched junction bases numbered 9, after V lost 4 bases and J lost 1 base. This CDR3 is 16 amino acids long. Germline CDR1 reads SGHDT; CDR2 reads YYEEEE. CDR3 loop: CASSRQGPGSQETQYF. The CDR3 nucleotides are TGTGCCAGCAGCAGACAGGGGCCTGGTAGCCAAGAGACCCAGTACTTC.

The V call is TRBV11-2, the J call TRBJ2-3; TRBD1 matches 8 bases. This CDR3 region has 15 residues. CDR1 SGHAT and CDR2 FQNNGV come from the germline V gene. V gave up 2 bases and J gave up 3 bases; unmatched junction bases: 4. CDR3 sequence (DNA): TGTGCCAGCAGCTTACAGGGGGCAGGAACAGATACGCAGTATTTT. It yields the protein CASSLQGAGTDTQYF.

The chain carries TRBV6-5 and TRBJ1-1; D is ambiguous. This CDR3 comprises 14 residues. The ends were cut back, 2 bases at V and 0 bases at J, with 7 bases in the middle. The germline V gene encodes CDR1 MNHEY and CDR2 SVGAGI. The CDR3 loop is CASSYGDMNTEAFF. In DNA form, the CDR3 reads TGTGCCAGCAGTTACGGAGACATGAACACTGAAGCTTTCTTT.

This clonotype turned up a few times. This chain links TRBV9 with TRBJ2-7, with TRBD2 matching over 7 bases. Germline-derived CDR1 and CDR2 are SGDLS and YYNGEE. V lost 7 bases to trimming and J lost 0 bases; unmatched junction nucleotides: 16. CDR3 length: 17 residues. The CDR3 protein is CASRGVFSGFSSYEQYF. CDR3 DNA sequence: TGTGCCAGCCGGGGGGTGTTTAGTGGTTTTAGCTCCTACGAGCAGTACTTC.

This chain's CDR3 is CASSPVADPYGYTF. CDR3 nucleotides: TGTGCCAGCTCACCAGTCGCGGATCCCTATGGCTACACCTTC. The chain joins TRBV18 to TRBJ1-2; D not certain. The ends were cut back, 2 bases at V and 4 bases at J, with 11 bases in the middle. The CDR3 totals 14 residues. CDR1 KGHSH and CDR2 LQKENI come from the germline V gene.

The CDR3 DNA sequence: TGTGCCAGCAGCTCGACGACTAGCGGGAGAACACGAGATACGCAGTATTTT. It encodes CASSSTTSGRTRDTQYF. The chain employs TRBV7-9 and TRBJ2-3; 12 nucleotides align to TRBD2. With 4 bases clipped from V and 5 bases from J, the junction kept 10 bases outside the gene matches. The CDR3 covers 17 residues. CDR1 SEHNR and CDR2 FQNEAQ come from the germline V gene (reference sequence).

This chain joins TRBV6-5 and TRBJ1-6, with D hard to call. CDR3 length: 14 residues. Trimming stripped 6 bases from V and 5 bases from J, with 11 bases between. The germline CDR1 and CDR2 sequences are MNHEY and SVGAGI. CDR3 nucleotide sequence: TGTGCCAGCAGGCCGGACGGGGATAATTCACCCCTCCACTTT. Translation: CASRPDGDNSPLHF.